This T cell receptor beta chain was sequenced in a study of T-cell reconstitution after alpha-beta-depleted transplantation in children. Study-level findings and limits: TCRbeta diversity was high at day 60 in some patients (a result of surviving recipient T cells and thymic progenitors). Several hundred expanded graft clones reportedly gave rise to the alpha-beta T cells present about two months after transplant.

CDR1 is SGHAT and CDR2 is FQNNGV in the germline V gene. The CDR3 runs to 11 residues. Trimming took off 3 bases at V and 5 bases at J, with 5 bases between the two ends. Unique molecular identifiers were incorporated into the prepared TCRbeta library. A single record per CDR3 protein comes from TCRdb applying MiXCR to the PCR reads. The table lists a few hundred thousand distinct CDR3 sequences, 10% to 15% of them singletons. This clonotype came up a few times. The antigen is not known. The sequencing used PBMCs, mostly from graft donor cells, collected 360 days after TCRalphabeta/CD19-depleted stem cell transplant. The receptor comes from a male patient aged 10 to 17 who had a stem cell transplant for acute myeloid leukemia, so the T cells may come from the graft donor. The chain recombines TRBV11-2 with TRBJ2-7; no clear D. The CDR3 reads CASSFSNEQYF. The CDR3, as DNA: TGTGCCAGCAGCTTTAGTAACGAGCAGTACTTC.